Below are 9 T cell receptor beta chains sequenced from a single sample in a study of T cells expressing NK-cell markers. TCRdb reanalyzed the 5' RACE reads and collapses them to one entry per CDR3 protein, without DNA. Its table lists a few hundred thousand distinct CDR3 sequences. Sequenced sample: blood T cells: a sorted CD56 or NKG2C T cell subset, CD4+ or CD8+ T cells, or bulk PBMC T cells (not recorded which). The receptors here all came from a man aged 18-70 years in good health.

The chain combines TRBV11-2 with TRBJ2-6. This CDR3 contains 14 residues. CDR1 is SGHAT, CDR2 FQNNGV, per germline. The CDR3 sequence is CASGQSSGANVLTF. The full variable domain, with the rest looked up from reference TRBV11-2 and TRBJ2-6, is EAGVAQSPRYKIIEKRQSVAFWCNPISGHATLYWYQQILGQGPKLLIQFQNNGVVDDSQLPKDRFSAERLKGVDSTLKIQPAKLEDSAVYLCASGQSSGANVLTFGAGSRLTVL.

The rearrangement uses TRBV28 and TRBJ2-5; as DNA is missing, the TRBD1 call by TCRdb cannot be tested. CDR3 length: 14 amino acids. The germline CDR1 and CDR2 sequences are MDHEN and SYDVKM. The CDR3 here is CASSSISGKETQYF.

The rearrangement links TRBV2 to TRBJ2-3; TCRdb returns TRBD2, unconfirmable since there is no DNA. The CDR3 runs to 15 residues. CDR1 and CDR2 from the germline V gene are SNHLY and FYNNEI. The CDR3 loop is CASSGGLAGTDTQYF.

The V call is TRBV5-1, the J call TRBJ2-1; TCRdb indicates TRBD2, and absent DNA this call remains unverified. Germline loops: CDR1 SGHRS, CDR2 YFSETQ. This CDR3 spans 17 amino acids. The CDR3 protein is CASSSTGLIIPGNEQFF.

This chain links TRBV12-3 or TRBV12-4 with TRBJ1-5. The CDR3 extends over 16 amino acids. CDR3: CASRQGRSLSNQPQHF.

This CDR3 reads CASSLWGADDGYTF. The chain carries TRBV12-3 or TRBV12-4 and TRBJ1-2; the TCRdb D gene call, TRBD1, has no DNA to confirm it. This CDR3 region has 14 residues.

The V gene is TRBV20-1, the J gene TRBJ2-7; lacking DNA, the TRBD1 call made by TCRdb goes unchecked. Germline CDR1 and CDR2: DFQATT and SNEGSKA (reference sequence). The CDR3 is 13 residues long. Here the CDR3 reads CSARPLRGGEQYF.

This chain uses TRBV6-1 with TRBJ2-7; TCRdb reports TRBD2, a call that lacks DNA to check it against. The V gene's germline CDR1 is MNHNS and CDR2 SASEGT. CDR3 length: 15 amino acids. CDR3 residues: CASSSSGAPVYEQYF.

This sequence joins TRBV24-1 and TRBJ2-3; with no DNA, the TCRdb D assignment of TRBD1 cannot be verified. Germline V gene sequence: CDR1 KGHDR, CDR2 SFDVKD. The CDR3 totals 14 residues. The CDR3 sequence: CATSDFTGRDTQYF.